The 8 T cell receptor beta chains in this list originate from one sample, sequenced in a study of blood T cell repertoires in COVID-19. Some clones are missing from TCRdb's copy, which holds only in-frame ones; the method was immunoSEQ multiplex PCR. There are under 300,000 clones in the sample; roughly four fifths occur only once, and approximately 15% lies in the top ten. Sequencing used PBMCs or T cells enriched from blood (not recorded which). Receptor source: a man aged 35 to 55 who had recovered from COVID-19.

This CDR3 reads CASRIEFSNQPQHF. The CDR3 DNA follows: TGTGCCAGCAGGATCGAGTTTAGCAATCAGCCCCAGCATTTT. This rearrangement joins TRBV28 to TRBJ1-5; D is uncertain. The CDR3 length is 14 residues. Looked up from germline, CDR1 is MDHEN and CDR2 is SYDVKM. Trimming took 6 bases from V and 0 from J, leaving 9 bases between them. The variable domain in full, completed from reference TRBV28 and TRBJ1-5, reads DVKVTQSSRYLVKRTGEKVFLECVQDMDHENMFWYRQDPGLGLRLIYFSYDVKMKEKGDIPEGYSVSREKKERFSLILESASTNQTSMYLCASRIEFSNQPQHFGDGTRLSIL.

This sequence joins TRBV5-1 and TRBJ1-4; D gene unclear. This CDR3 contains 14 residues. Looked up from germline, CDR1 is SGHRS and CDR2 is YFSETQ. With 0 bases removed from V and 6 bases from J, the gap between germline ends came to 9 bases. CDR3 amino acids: CASSLDNYDEKLFF. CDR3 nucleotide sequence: TGCGCCAGCAGCTTGGACAATTACGATGAAAAACTGTTTTTT.

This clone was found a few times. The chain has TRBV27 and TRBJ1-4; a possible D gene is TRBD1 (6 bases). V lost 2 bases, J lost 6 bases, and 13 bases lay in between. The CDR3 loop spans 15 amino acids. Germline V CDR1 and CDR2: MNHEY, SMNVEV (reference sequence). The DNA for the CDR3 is TGTGCCAGCAGTTTAGGGGGCTCGAAGTATGAAAAACTGTTTTTT. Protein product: CASSLGGSKYEKLFF.

For the CDR3, the DNA is TGTGCCAGCAGACCTACAGGGGACTATGGCTACACCTTC. Its translation: CASRPTGDYGYTF. The gene calls are TRBV28 and TRBJ1-2, with TRBD1 matching 7 bases. V dropped 6 bases and J dropped 3; count of bases not matched to a gene: 4. Germline lookup yields CDR1 MDHEN and CDR2 SYDVKM. There are 13 residues in the CDR3.

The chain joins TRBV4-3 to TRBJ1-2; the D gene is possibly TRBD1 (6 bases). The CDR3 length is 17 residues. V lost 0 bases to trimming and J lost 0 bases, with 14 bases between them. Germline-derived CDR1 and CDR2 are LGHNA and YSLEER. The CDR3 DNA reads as TGCGCCAGCAGCCAAGAGGTGGGCAGGGGAGCTAACTATGGCTACACCTTC. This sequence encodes CASSQEVGRGANYGYTF.

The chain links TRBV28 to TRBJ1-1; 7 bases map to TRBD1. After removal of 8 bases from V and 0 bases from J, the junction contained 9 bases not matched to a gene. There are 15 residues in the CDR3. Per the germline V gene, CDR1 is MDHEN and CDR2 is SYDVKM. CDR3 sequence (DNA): TGTGCCAGCGGCGTCCGGGACAGCATGAACACTGAAGCTTTCTTT. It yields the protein CASGVRDSMNTEAFF.

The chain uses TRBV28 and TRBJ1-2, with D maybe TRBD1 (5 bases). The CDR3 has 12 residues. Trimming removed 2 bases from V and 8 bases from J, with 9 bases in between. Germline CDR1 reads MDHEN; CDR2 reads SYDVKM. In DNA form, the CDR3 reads TGTGCCAGCAGTTTAGAGGACACCGGCTACACCTTC. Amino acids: CASSLEDTGYTF.

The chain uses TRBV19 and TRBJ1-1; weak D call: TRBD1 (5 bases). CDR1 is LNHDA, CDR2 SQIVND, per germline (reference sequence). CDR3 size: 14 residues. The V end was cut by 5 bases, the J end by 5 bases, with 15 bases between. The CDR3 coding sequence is TGTGCCAGTAGTCCTTTTGGGGCAGGGACTGAAGCTTTCTTT. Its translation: CASSPFGAGTEAFF.